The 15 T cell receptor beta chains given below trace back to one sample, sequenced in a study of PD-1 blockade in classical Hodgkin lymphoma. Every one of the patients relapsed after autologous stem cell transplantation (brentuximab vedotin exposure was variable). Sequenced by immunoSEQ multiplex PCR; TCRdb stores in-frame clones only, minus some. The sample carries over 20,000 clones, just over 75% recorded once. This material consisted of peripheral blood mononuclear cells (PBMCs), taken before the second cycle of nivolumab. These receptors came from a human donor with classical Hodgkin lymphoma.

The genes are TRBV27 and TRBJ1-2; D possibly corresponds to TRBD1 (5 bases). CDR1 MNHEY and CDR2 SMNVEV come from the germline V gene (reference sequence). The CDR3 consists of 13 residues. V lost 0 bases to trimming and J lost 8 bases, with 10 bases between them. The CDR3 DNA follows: TGTGCCAGCAGTTTATCGGGGGGGTCGGGCTACACCTTC. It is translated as CASSLSGGSGYTF.

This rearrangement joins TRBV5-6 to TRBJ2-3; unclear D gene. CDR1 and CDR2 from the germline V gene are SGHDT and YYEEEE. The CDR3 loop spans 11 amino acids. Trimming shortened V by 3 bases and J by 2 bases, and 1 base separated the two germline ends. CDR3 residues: CASSYTDTQYF. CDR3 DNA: TGTGCCAGCAGCTACACAGATACGCAGTATTTT. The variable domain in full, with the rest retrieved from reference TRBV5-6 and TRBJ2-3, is DAGVTQSPTHLIKTRGQQVTLRCSPKSGHDTVSWYQQALGQGPQFIFQYYEEEERQRGNFPDRFSGHQFPNYSSELNVNALLLGDSALYLCASSYTDTQYFGPGTRLTVL.

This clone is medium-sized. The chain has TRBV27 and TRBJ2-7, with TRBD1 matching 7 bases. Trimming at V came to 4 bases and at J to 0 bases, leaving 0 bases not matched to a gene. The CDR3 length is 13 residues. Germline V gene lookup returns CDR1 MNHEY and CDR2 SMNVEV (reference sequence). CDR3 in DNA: TGTGCCAGCAGTTGGGACAGCTCCTACGAGCAGTACTTC. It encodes CASSWDSSYEQYF.

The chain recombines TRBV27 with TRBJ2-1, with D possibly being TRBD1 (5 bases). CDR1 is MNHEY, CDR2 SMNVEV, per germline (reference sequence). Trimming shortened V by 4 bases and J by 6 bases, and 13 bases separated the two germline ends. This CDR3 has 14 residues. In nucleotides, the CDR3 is TGTGCCAGCAGTTCTCCATTTCAGGGCAATGAGCAGTTCTTC. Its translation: CASSSPFQGNEQFF.

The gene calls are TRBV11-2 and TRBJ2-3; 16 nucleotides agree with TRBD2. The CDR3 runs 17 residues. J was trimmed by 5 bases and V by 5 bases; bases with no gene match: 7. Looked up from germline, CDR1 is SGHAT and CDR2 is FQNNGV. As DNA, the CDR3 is TGTGCCAGCAGCAAGGGGACTAGCGGGGGGGCCAGAGATACGCAGTATTTT. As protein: CASSKGTSGGARDTQYF.

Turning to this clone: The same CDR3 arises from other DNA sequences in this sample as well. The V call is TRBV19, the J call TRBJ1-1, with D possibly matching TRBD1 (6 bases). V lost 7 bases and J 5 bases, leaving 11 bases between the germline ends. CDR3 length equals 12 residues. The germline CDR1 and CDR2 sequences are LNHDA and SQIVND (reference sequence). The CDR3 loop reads CASTRGGTEAFF. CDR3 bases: TGTGCCAGTACCAGGGGAGGGACTGAAGCTTTCTTT.

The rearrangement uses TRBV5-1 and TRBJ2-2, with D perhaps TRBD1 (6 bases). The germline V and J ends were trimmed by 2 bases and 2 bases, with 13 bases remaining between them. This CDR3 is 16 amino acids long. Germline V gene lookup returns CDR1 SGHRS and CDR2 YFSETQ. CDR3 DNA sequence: TGCGCCAGCAGCTTCACAGGGATCGGCAACACCGGGGAGCTGTTTTTT. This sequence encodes CASSFTGIGNTGELFF.

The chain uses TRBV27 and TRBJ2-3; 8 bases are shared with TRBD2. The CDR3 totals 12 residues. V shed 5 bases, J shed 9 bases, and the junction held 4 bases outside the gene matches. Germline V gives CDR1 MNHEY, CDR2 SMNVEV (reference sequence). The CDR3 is CASSTREGTQYF. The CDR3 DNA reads TGTGCCAGCAGTACCCGGGAGGGGACGCAGTATTTT.

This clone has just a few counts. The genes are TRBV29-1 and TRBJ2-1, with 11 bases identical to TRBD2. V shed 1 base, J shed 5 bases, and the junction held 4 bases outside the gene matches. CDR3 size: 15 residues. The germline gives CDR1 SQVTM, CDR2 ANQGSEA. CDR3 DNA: TGCAGCGTTGAAGCTAGCGGGAGGATACACAATGAGCAGTTCTTC. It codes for CSVEASGRIHNEQFF.

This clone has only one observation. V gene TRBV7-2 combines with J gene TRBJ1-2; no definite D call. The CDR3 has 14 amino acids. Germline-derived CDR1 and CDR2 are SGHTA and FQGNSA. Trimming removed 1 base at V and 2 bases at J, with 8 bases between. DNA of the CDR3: TGTGCCAGCAGCTTAGTCGGCGCCAACTATGGCTACACCTTC. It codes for CASSLVGANYGYTF.

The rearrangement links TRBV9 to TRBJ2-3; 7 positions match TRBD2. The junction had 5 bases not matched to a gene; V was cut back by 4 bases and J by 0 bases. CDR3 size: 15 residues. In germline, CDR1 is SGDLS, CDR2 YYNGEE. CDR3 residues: CASSLGGSSTDTQYF. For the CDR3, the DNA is TGTGCCAGCAGCCTTGGCGGGAGCAGCACAGATACGCAGTATTTT.

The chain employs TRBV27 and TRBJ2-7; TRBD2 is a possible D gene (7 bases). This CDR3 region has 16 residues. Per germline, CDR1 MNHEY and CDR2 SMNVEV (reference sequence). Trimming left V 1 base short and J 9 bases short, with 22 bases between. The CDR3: CASSLYHREGLNGQYF. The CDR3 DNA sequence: TGTGCCAGCAGTTTATACCACAGGGAGGGCCTGAACGGGCAGTACTTC.

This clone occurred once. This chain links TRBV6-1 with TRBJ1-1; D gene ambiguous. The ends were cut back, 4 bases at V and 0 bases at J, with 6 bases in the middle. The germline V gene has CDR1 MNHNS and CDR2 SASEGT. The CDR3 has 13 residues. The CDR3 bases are TGTGCCAGCAGTGTCAGCGTGAACACTGAAGCTTTCTTT. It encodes CASSVSVNTEAFF.

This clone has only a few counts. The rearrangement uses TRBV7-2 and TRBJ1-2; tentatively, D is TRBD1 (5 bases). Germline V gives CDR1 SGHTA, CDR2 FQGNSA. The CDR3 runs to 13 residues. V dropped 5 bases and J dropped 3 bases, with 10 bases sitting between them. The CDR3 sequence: CASSPSTDYGYTF. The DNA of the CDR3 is TGTGCCAGCAGCCCATCGACAGACTATGGCTACACCTTC. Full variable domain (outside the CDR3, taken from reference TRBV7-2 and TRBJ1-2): GAGVSQSPSNKVTEKGKDVELRCDPISGHTALYWYRQSLGQGLEFLIYFQGNSAPDKSGLPSDRFSAERTGGSVSTLTIQRTQQEDSAVYLCASSPSTDYGYTFGSGTRLTVV.

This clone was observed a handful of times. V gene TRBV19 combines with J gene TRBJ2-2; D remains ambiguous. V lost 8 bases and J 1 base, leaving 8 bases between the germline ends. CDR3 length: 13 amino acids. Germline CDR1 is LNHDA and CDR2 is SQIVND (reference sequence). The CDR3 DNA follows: TGTGCCAGTTTTCAGGAGAACACCGGGGAGCTGTTTTTT. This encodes CASFQENTGELFF.